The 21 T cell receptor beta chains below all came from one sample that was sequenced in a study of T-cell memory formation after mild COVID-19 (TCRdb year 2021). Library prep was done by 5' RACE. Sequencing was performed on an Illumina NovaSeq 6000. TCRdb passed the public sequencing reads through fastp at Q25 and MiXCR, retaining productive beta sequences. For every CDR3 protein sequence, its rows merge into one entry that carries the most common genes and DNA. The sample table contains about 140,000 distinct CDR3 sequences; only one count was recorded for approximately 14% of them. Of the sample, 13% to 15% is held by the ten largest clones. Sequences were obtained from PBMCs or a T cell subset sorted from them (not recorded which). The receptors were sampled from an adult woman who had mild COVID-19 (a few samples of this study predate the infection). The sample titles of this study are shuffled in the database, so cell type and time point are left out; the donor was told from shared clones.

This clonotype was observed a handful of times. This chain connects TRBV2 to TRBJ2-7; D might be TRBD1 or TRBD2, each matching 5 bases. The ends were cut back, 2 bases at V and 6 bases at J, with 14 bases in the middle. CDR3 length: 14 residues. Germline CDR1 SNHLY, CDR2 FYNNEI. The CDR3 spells CASSEIGTPLEQYF. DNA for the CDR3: TGTGCCAGCAGTGAAATCGGGACGCCCCTCGAGCAGTACTTC.

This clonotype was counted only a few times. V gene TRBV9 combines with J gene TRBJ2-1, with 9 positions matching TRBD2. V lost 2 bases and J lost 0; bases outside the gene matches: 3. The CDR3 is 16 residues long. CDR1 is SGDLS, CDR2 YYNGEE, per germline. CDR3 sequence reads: CASSVRSGSSYNEQFF. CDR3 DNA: TGTGCCAGCAGCGTTCGTAGCGGGAGCTCCTACAATGAGCAGTTCTTC.

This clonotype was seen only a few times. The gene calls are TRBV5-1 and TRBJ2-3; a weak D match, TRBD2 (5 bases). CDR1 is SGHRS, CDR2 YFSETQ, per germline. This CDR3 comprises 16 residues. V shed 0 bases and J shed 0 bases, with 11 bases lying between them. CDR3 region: CASSLVPSTSTDTQYF. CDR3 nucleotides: TGCGCCAGCAGCTTGGTACCTAGCACAAGCACAGATACGCAGTATTTT.

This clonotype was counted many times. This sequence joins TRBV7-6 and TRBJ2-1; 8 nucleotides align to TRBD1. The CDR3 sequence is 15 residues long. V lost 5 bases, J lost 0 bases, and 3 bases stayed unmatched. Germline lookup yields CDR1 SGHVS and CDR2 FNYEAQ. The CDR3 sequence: CASSVGQVSYNEQFF. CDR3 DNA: TGTGCCAGCAGCGTGGGACAGGTCTCCTACAATGAGCAGTTCTTC.

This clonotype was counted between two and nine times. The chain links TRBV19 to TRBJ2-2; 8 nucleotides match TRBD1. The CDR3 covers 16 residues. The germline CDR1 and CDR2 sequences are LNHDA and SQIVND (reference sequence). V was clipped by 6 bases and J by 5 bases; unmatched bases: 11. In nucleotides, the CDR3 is TGTGCCAGTAGCCCAAGGAGGACAGGGTTGACCGGGGAGCTGTTTTTT. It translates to CASSPRRTGLTGELFF.

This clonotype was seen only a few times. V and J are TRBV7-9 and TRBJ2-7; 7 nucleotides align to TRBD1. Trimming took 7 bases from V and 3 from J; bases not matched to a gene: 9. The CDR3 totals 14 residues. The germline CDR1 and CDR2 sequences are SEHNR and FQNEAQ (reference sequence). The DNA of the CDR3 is TGTGCCAGCACCGCCACGGGACAGATCTACGAGCAGTACTTC. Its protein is CASTATGQIYEQYF.

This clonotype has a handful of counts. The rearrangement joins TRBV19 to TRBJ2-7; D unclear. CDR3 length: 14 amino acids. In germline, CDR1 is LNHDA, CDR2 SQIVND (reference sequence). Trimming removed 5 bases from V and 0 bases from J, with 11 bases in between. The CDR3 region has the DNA TGTGCCAGTAGTCCAGAGGCCAGCTCCTACGAGCAGTACTTC. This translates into CASSPEASSYEQYF.

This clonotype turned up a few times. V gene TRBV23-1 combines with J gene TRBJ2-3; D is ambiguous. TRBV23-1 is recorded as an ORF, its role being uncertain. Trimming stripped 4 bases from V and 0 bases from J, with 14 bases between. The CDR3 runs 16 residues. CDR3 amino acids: CASSLILGTSTDTQYF. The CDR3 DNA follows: TGCGCCAGCAGTCTGATATTGGGTACTAGCACAGATACGCAGTATTTT.

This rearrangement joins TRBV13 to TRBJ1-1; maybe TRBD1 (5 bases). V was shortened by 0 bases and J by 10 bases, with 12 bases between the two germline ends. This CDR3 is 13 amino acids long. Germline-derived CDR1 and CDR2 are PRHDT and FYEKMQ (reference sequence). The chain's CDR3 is CASSLGRGGGAFF. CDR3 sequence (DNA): TGTGCCAGCAGCTTAGGCCGCGGGGGGGGAGCTTTCTTT. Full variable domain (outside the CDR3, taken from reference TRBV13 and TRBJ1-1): AAGVIQSPRHLIKEKRETATLKCYPIPRHDTVYWYQQGPGQDPQFLISFYEKMQSDKGSIPDRFSAQQFSDYHSELNMSSLELGDSALYFCASSLGRGGGAFFGQGTRLTVV.

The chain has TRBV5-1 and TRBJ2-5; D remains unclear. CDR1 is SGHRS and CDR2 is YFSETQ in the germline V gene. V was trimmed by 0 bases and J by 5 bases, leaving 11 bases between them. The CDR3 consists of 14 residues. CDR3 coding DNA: TGCGCCAGCAGCTTGGATGTGGGGAAGGAGACCCAGTACTTC. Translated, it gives CASSLDVGKETQYF.

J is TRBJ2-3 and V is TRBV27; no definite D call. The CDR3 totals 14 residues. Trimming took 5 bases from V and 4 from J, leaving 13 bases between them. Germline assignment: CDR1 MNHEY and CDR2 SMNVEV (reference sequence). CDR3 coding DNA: TGTGCCAGCAGTGATCGGCACGGACCAGATACGCAGTATTTT. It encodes CASSDRHGPDTQYF.

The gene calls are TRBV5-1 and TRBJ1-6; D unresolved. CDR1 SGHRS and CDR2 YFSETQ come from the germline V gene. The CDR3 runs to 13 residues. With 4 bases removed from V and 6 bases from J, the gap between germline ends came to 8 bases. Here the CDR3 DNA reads TGCGCCAGCAGCCAAGACCCTAATTCACCCCTCCACTTT. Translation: CASSQDPNSPLHF.

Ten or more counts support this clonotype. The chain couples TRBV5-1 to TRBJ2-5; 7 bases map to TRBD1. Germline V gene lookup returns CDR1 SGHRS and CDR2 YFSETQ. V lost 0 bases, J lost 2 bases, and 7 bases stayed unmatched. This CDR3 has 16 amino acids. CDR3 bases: TGCGCCAGCAGCTTGGGCCGGGACAGAGCACAAGAGACCCAGTACTTC. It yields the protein CASSLGRDRAQETQYF. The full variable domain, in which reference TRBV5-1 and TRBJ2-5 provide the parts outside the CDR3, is KAGVTQTPRYLIKTRGQQVTLSCSPISGHRSVSWYQQTPGQGLQFLFEYFSETQRNKGNFPGRFSGRQFSNSRSEMNVSTLELGDSALYLCASSLGRDRAQETQYFGPGTRLLVL.

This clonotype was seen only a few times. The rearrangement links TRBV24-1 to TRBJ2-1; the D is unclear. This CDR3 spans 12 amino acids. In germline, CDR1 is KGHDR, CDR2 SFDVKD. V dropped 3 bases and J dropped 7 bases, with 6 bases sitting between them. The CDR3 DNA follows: TGTGCCACCAGTGATACCGGGAATGAGCAGTTCTTC. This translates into CATSDTGNEQFF.

Here the CDR3 reads CAISGAQALRTEAFF. CDR3 DNA: TGTGCCATCAGTGGGGCTCAGGCTCTGAGGACTGAAGCTTTCTTT. The chain links TRBV10-3 to TRBJ1-1, with unresolved D. Trimming took off 4 bases at V and 5 bases at J, with 17 bases between the two ends. This CDR3 is built from 15 residues. Germline-derived CDR1 and CDR2 are ENHRY and SYGVKD.

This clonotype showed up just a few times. The CDR3 nucleotides are TGCAGTGCTAGAGAGGCCGGCAGGAATGAAAAACTGTTTTTT. This codes for CSAREAGRNEKLFF. V gene TRBV20-1 combines with J gene TRBJ1-4; D is undetermined. The germline V gene has CDR1 DFQATT and CDR2 SNEGSKA (reference sequence). V lost 0 bases to trimming and J lost 5 bases, with 10 bases between them. There are 14 residues in the CDR3.

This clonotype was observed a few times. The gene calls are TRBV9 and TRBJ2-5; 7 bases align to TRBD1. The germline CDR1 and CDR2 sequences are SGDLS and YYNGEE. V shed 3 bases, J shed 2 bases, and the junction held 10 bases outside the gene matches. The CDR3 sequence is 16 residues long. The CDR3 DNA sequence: TGTGCCAGCAGCGACTACACCGGGACAGCACAAGAGACCCAGTACTTC. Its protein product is CASSDYTGTAQETQYF.

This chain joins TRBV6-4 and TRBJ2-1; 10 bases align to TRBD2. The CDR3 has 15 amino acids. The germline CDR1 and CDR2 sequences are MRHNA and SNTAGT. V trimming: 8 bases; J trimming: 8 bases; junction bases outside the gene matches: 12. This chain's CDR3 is CASEPIAGGPDEQFF. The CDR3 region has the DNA TGTGCCAGCGAGCCCATAGCGGGAGGCCCTGATGAGCAGTTCTTC.

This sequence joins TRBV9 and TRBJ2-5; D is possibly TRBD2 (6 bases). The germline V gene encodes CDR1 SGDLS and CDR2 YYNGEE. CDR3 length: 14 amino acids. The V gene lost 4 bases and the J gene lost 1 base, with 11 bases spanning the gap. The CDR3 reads CASSPGTFQETQYF. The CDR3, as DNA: TGTGCCAGCAGCCCGGGGACTTTCCAAGAGACCCAGTACTTC.

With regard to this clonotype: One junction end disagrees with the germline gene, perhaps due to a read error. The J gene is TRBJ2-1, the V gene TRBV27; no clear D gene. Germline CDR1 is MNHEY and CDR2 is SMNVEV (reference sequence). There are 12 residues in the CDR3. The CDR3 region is CASSLSFNVQFF. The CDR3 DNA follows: TGTGCCAGCAGTTTATCTTTCAATGTGCAGTTCTTC.

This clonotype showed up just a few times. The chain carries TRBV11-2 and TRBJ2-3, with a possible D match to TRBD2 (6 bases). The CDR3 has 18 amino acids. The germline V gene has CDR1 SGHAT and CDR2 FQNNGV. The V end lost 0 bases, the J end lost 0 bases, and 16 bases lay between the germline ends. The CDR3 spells CASSLDPRLETSTDTQYF. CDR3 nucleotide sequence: TGTGCCAGCAGCTTAGACCCGCGACTAGAAACTAGCACAGATACGCAGTATTTT. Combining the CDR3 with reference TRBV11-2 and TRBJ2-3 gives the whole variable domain EAGVAQSPRYKIIEKRQSVAFWCNPISGHATLYWYQQILGQGPKLLIQFQNNGVVDDSQLPKDRFSAERLKGVDSTLKIQPAKLEDSAVYLCASSLDPRLETSTDTQYFGPGTRLTVL.